This entry describes one TCR beta chain. These data originate in a study of early T cells in non-severe SARS-CoV-2 infection. Germline V gene lookup returns CDR1 MDHEN and CDR2 SYDVKM. Trimming cost V 5 bases and J 2 bases, with 6 bases left between them. The CDR3 loop spans 12 amino acids. Via MiXCR, TCRdb re-called the 5' RACE reads, giving one row per CDR3 protein. This sample has about 67,000 distinct CDR3 sequences, with around a tenth found just once. The sequence came from an adult who was a healthcare worker with PCR-confirmed SARS-CoV-2 infection or an uninfected control (not recorded which). The sequenced material came from whole blood. The J gene is TRBJ1-2, the V gene TRBV28, with no clear D. The CDR3 region has the DNA TGTGCCAGCAGTGAAGCCAACTATGGCTACACCTTC. Protein: CASSEANYGYTF.